This TCR beta chain was obtained from a study of cytomegalovirus exposure and HLA in healthy donors. Use of 60 Vbeta and 13 Jbeta primers characterized the PCR. Profiled with immunoSEQ multiplex PCR; TCRdb holds only in-frame clones, not every one. The listing records 55,000 to 85,000 clones. The V and J ends lost 4 bases and 5 bases, in that order; junction bases with no gene match: 12. Germline lookup yields CDR1 SGHKS and CDR2 YYEKEE (reference sequence). The CDR3 runs to 15 residues. The chain has TRBV5-5 and TRBJ2-7; 7 bases agree with TRBD1. The receptor comes from a female donor in good health and CMV-seropositive. Input material: PBMCs. The CDR3 region is CASSLEGQVSHEQYF. The CDR3 coding sequence is TGTGCCAGCAGCCTCGAAGGACAGGTATCCCACGAGCAGTACTTC. Combining the CDR3 with reference TRBV5-5 and TRBJ2-7 gives the whole variable domain DAGVTQSPTHLIKTRGQQVTLRCSPISGHKSVSWYQQVLGQGPQFIFQYYEKEERGRGNFPDRFSARQFPNYSSELNVNALLLGDSALYLCASSLEGQVSHEQYFGPGTRLTVT.